This T cell receptor beta chain was found in a study of OX40 agonist ivuxolimab in advanced cancers. The repertoire was sequenced with immunoSEQ multiplex PCR; TCRdb's copy has only in-frame clones and lacks some. The data show roughly 62,000 clones, 80% to 95% seen once. The CDR3 has 17 amino acids. V dropped 2 bases and J dropped 7 bases, with 23 bases sitting between them. Per germline, CDR1 SGHVS and CDR2 FQNEAQ. This sequence originates from an adult with an advanced solid tumor such as melanoma, head and neck, liver or kidney cancer. Material: CD4+ or CD8+ T cells sorted from blood, obtained in a trial of the OX40 agonist ivuxolimab. The chain combines TRBV7-8 with TRBJ2-5; TRBD1 is a possible D gene (6 bases). CDR3 protein: CASSLLGGQGSQGTQYF. The CDR3 region has the DNA TGTGCCAGCAGCTTATTAGGGGGTCAGGGTTCCCAGGGGACCCAGTACTTC.